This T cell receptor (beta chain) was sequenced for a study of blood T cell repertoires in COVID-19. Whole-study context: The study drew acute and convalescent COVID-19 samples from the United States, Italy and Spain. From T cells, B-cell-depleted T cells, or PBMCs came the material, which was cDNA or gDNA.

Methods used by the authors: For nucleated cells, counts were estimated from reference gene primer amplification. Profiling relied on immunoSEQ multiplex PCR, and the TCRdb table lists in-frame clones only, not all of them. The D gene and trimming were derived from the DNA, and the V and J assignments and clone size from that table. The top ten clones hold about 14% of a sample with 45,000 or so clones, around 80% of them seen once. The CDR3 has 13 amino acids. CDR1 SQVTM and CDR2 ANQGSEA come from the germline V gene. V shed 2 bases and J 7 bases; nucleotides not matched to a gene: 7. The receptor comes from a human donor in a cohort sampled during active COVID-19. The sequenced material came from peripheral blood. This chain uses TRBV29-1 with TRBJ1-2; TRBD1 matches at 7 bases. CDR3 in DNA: TGCAGCGTTGAAAGCTCACAGGGGTCTGGCTACACCTTC. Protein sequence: CSVESSQGSGYTF. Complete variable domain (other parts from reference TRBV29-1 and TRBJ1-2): SAVISQKPSRDICQRGTSLTIQCQVDSQVTMMFWYRQQPGQSLTLIATANQGSEATYESGFVIDKFPISRPNLTFSTLTVSNMSPEDSSIYLCSVESSQGSGYTFGSGTRLTVV.